This TCR beta chain was retrieved from a study of control samples from healthy donors and cancer patients. Profiling relied on immunoSEQ multiplex PCR, and the TCRdb table lists in-frame clones only, not all of them. Seen here are under 85,000 clones, roughly 90% observed once, and the top ten hold less than 6.5%. The CDR3 runs to 16 residues. Losses at the gene ends were 4 bases for V and 4 bases for J; bases not matched to a gene: 7. Germline CDR1 SGHTA, CDR2 FQGNSA. The chain carries TRBV7-2 and TRBJ2-2; TRBD1 matches 9 bases. The specimen was PBMCs. The TCR was taken from a man aged 60 to 75 with colorectal cancer. The CDR3 nucleotides are TGTGCCAGCAGCTACTCCGGGACAGGGTCCACCGGGGAGCTGTTTTTT. Protein: CASSYSGTGSTGELFF.